These T cell receptor beta chains were read from a single sample in a study of blood T cell repertoires in COVID-19. Sequenced by immunoSEQ multiplex PCR; TCRdb stores in-frame clones only, minus some. The data show a few hundred thousand clones, with around 89% seen just once and under 2.5% held by the top ten. Sequences were obtained from PBMCs or T cells enriched from blood (not recorded which). The receptors here all came from a woman under 30 who had recovered from COVID-19. Each CDR3 is given with its conserved first and last residue. The D gene is left open where the match is weak. Not all rows give a size; the values are once, few, many and, for expanded clones, a class.

v_call,j_call,clone_size,d_call,cdr3_nt,cdr3_aa
TRBV15,TRBJ1-2,-,-,TGTGCCACCACCCGGGAGGGGGGTGCAAACTATGGCTACACCTTC,CATTREGGANYGYTF
TRBV6-1,TRBJ2-1,-,-,TGTGCCAGCAGTGAACGGATGTGGGGGGTCGATGAGCAGTTCTTC,CASSERMWGVDEQFF
TRBV7-9,TRBJ2-7,-,-,TGTGCCAGCAGCTCCCCTGGCCAGGGTCTCGCCGAGCAGTACTTC,CASSSPGQGLAEQYF
TRBV4-1,TRBJ2-3,-,-,TGCGCCAGCAGCCAAGAAGGGAGAATCGGAGATACGCAGTATTTT,CASSQEGRIGDTQYF
TRBV27,TRBJ1-2,-,-,TGTGCCAGCGGTACAGGGTCCCTCACCTTC,CASGTGSLTF
TRBV10-3,TRBJ1-6,-,TRBD1,TGTGCCATCAGTGAGCCGGGACAGGGCCCACCCCTCCACTTT,CAISEPGQGPPLHF
TRBV5-1,TRBJ2-3,-,TRBD2,TGCGCCAGCAGTCTAACTAGCGGGGGGGCGAGCACAGATACGCAGTATTTT,CASSLTSGGASTDTQYF
TRBV5-1,TRBJ1-5,-,-,TGCGCCAGCAGCTTGGACGGGGGGGGCAATCAGCCCCAGCATTTT,CASSLDGGGNQPQHF
TRBV20-1,TRBJ1-2,-,-,TGCAGTGCTAGTGTTAGGGAGCTCCGGGGCTACACCTTC,CSASVRELRGYTF
TRBV9,TRBJ1-6,-,TRBD1,TGTGCCAGCAGCCCCAGCCCACCGGGACAGGGGAATTCACCCCTCCACTTT,CASSPSPPGQGNSPLHF
TRBV6-5,TRBJ1-1,-,TRBD1,TGTGCCAGCAGACAGGGGGCGGCTGAAGCTTTCTTT,CASRQGAAEAFF
TRBV19,TRBJ1-1,once,-,TGTGCCAGTAGTATCCCCCCGAGCACTGAAGCTTTCTTT,CASSIPPSTEAFF
TRBV6-6,TRBJ2-7,-,TRBD1,TGTGCCAGCAGCTACAGGGGGCGCTACGAGCAGTACTTC,CASSYRGRYEQYF
TRBV3-1/TRBV3-2,TRBJ2-1,-,-,TGTGCCAGCAGCTTGGGCGGGGGCAGCAATGAGCAGTTCTTC,CASSLGGGSNEQFF
TRBV6-5,TRBJ1-4,-,-,TGTGCCAGCAGTCGCGGGGGGAATTTAGGTGAAAAACTGTTTTTT,CASSRGGNLGEKLFF
TRBV19,TRBJ1-5,-,TRBD1,TGTGCCAGTAGTATCGACAGGGAAAATCAGCCCCAGCATTTT,CASSIDRENQPQHF
TRBV5-1,TRBJ1-6,-,TRBD1,TGCGCCAGCAGCTTGACGGGACAGTTAAAAAATTCACCCCTCCACTTT,CASSLTGQLKNSPLHF
TRBV2,TRBJ1-2,once,TRBD1,TGTGCCAGCAGGGAGTGGGGACAGTTGCATGGCTACACCTTC,CASREWGQLHGYTF
TRBV4-1,TRBJ1-2,-,-,TGCGCCAGCAGCCAACCCCTACAGGGTAAATATGGCTACACCTTC,CASSQPLQGKYGYTF
TRBV7-9,TRBJ2-3,-,TRBD2,TGTGCCAGCAGCTTAGTCGGGGGGGTCACAGATACGCAGTATTTT,CASSLVGGVTDTQYF
TRBV10-3,TRBJ1-2,-,-,TGTGCCATCAGTGACCTTTACAGGAGATATGGCTACACCTTC,CAISDLYRRYGYTF
TRBV5-1,TRBJ1-6,-,TRBD1,TGCGCCAGCGGTCAAACAGGGGGCTCAAGATCACCCCTCCACTTT,CASGQTGGSRSPLHF
TRBV7-2,TRBJ2-1,-,TRBD2,TGTGCCAGCAGCTTAAAGCGGGGGAAGGGGATTGAGCAGTTCTTC,CASSLKRGKGIEQFF
TRBV2,TRBJ1-5,-,-,TGTGCCAGCAGTGATAGTCGACTTAGCAATCAGCCCCAGCATTTT,CASSDSRLSNQPQHF
TRBV5-4,TRBJ2-7,-,TRBD1,TGTGCCAGCAGCTGGGCCGGGACAGGGCGCAACGAGCAGTACTTC,CASSWAGTGRNEQYF
TRBV19,TRBJ2-5,-,TRBD2,TGTGCCAGTAACTCTGGGGGACTAGATATCTGGGAGACCCAGTACTTC,CASNSGGLDIWETQYF
TRBV28,TRBJ2-3,-,TRBD1,TGTGCCAGCAGCGTTACAGGGGCAAGTAGCACAGATACGCAGTATTTT,CASSVTGASSTDTQYF
TRBV4-1,TRBJ1-2,-,-,TGCGCCAGCAGCCAGGGTTTGCGGGGCTACACCTTC,CASSQGLRGYTF
TRBV5-4,TRBJ1-2,once,-,TGTGCCAGCAGCTTGAACGCGGGAAACTATGGCTACACCTTC,CASSLNAGNYGYTF
TRBV2,TRBJ2-3,few,TRBD2,TGTGCCAGCCGGGGAGGGGTTCGAGGCACAGATACGCAGTATTTT,CASRGGVRGTDTQYF
TRBV3-1/TRBV3-2,TRBJ1-2,-,-,TGTGCCAGCAGCCAAGATCATAAGGGAGCTCATGGCTACACCTTC,CASSQDHKGAHGYTF
TRBV9,TRBJ1-2,few,TRBD1,TGTGCCAGCAGCGTGACAGGGGGCCTTTCCTATGGCTACACCTTC,CASSVTGGLSYGYTF
TRBV4-1,TRBJ2-3,once,TRBD2,TGCGCCAGCAGCCAAGATCTCGTCCCCGGGGGGGATACGCAGTATTTT,CASSQDLVPGGDTQYF
TRBV28,TRBJ1-2,-,TRBD1,TGTGCCAGCAGTCCCGAGACAGGGGATGGCTACACCTTC,CASSPETGDGYTF
TRBV5-1,TRBJ1-2,-,TRBD1,TGCGCCAGCAGCTTGGTACAGGGGGACTATGGCTACACCTTC,CASSLVQGDYGYTF
TRBV3-1/TRBV3-2,TRBJ1-1,-,TRBD1,TGTGCCAGCAGCCCCGGGACAGGGTTCACTGAAGCTTTCTTT,CASSPGTGFTEAFF
TRBV6-5,TRBJ1-2,-,TRBD1,TGTGCCAGCAACCCGGGACAGGGTCCCTATGGCTACACCTTC,CASNPGQGPYGYTF
TRBV18,TRBJ2-3,-,TRBD2,TGTGCCAGCTCACCACCCGGTAGCGGGGGGGTCACAGATACGCAGTATTTT,CASSPPGSGGVTDTQYF
TRBV11-1,TRBJ1-6,-,-,TGTGCCAGCAGTCGCGGACAGAGCTCCTATAATTCACCCCTCCACTTT,CASSRGQSSYNSPLHF
TRBV12-3/TRBV12-4,TRBJ2-7,-,-,TGTGCCAGCAGTCAGACTCGGGGCGAGCAGTACTTC,CASSQTRGEQYF
TRBV27,TRBJ2-7,-,TRBD1,TGTGCCAGCAGTTTATCGGGACAGTCAGTCCACGAGCAGTACTTC,CASSLSGQSVHEQYF
TRBV7-9,TRBJ2-1,once,-,TGTGCCAGCAGCTTAGTCGCGAATGAGCAGTTCTTC,CASSLVANEQFF
TRBV5-6,TRBJ2-4,-,-,TGTGCCAGCAGCTTGGACAGGGTAGCGGGAAACATTCAGTACTTC,CASSLDRVAGNIQYF
TRBV3-1/TRBV3-2,TRBJ2-3,-,TRBD1,TGTGCCAGCAGCCACCGACAGGGTTTCACAGATACGCAGTATTTT,CASSHRQGFTDTQYF
TRBV5-4,TRBJ1-2,-,TRBD1,TGTGCCAGCAGCGGAGAACTGGACAGGGGCTATGGCTACACCTTC,CASSGELDRGYGYTF
TRBV5-1,TRBJ1-1,-,-,TGCGCCAGCAGCAACCCGGGGGTGAACACTGAAGCTTTCTTT,CASSNPGVNTEAFF
TRBV6-5,TRBJ1-2,-,-,TGTGCCAGCAGTTTACTTGGCAGGCCGTTTTCCACCTTC,CASSLLGRPFSTF
TRBV23-1,TRBJ1-1,once,-,TGCGCCAGCACCCAGGGACATATGAACACTGAAGCTTTCTTT,CASTQGHMNTEAFF
TRBV2,TRBJ2-1,few,TRBD2,TGTGCCAGCACTGGGACTAGCGCGAGAAATGAGCAGTTCTTC,CASTGTSARNEQFF
TRBV5-1,TRBJ2-5,-,-,TGCGCCAGCAGCAAATTAGGACAGCAAGAGACCCAGTACTTC,CASSKLGQQETQYF
TRBV10-3,TRBJ2-2,once,TRBD2,TGTGCCATCAGTGAGGGGCGGGGGACCGGGGAGCTGTTTTTT,CAISEGRGTGELFF
TRBV7-2,TRBJ2-7,-,TRBD1,TGTGCCAGCAGCATAGGGACAGAGATAACCTACGAGCAGTACTTC,CASSIGTEITYEQYF
TRBV5-1,TRBJ1-2,-,-,TGCGCCAGCAGCTTGGTGGGCCCTAACTATGGCTACACCTTC,CASSLVGPNYGYTF
TRBV7-3,TRBJ2-7,-,-,TGTGCCAGCAGCGAAAGGGCGGGGACAGCAACCTACGAGCAGTACTTC,CASSERAGTATYEQYF
TRBV7-2,TRBJ2-5,few,-,TGTGCCAGCAGCCGGGGTGGGGAGGAGACCCAGTACTTC,CASSRGGEETQYF
TRBV5-1,TRBJ2-1,-,TRBD1,TGCGCCAGCAGCTTGTCGGGACAGGGCCCCAATGAGCAGTTCTTC,CASSLSGQGPNEQFF
TRBV27,TRBJ1-5,-,-,TGTGCCAGCAGTTTAACAGGGACCACTCAGCCCCAGCATTTT,CASSLTGTTQPQHF
TRBV27,TRBJ1-5,-,-,TGTGCCAGCAGTTTCGGGGGGCGCCGGAGTCAGCCCCAGCATTTT,CASSFGGRRSQPQHF
TRBV27,TRBJ1-2,-,TRBD1,TGTGCCAGCAGTTGGGGACAGTCCTATGGCTACACCTTC,CASSWGQSYGYTF